This entry is about one T cell receptor (beta chain). The PCR used 60 Vbeta and 13 Jbeta primers. The data were produced by immunoSEQ multiplex PCR, yet TCRdb's version contains in-frame clones alone and is incomplete. In the table there are fewer than 90,000 clones, around 74% of which are singletons. Germline V CDR1 and CDR2: SNHLY, FYNNEI. There are 12 residues in the CDR3. V gave up 2 bases and J gave up 10 bases, with 9 bases separating them. This specimen comes from a study of cytomegalovirus exposure and HLA in healthy donors. Study summary: Genetic ancestry analysis placed around 76% of the 300 to 500 donors that were genotyped in the Caucasian-associated cluster.

This TCR came from a man under 40 in good health and CMV-seropositive. Sequencing was performed on PBMCs. The V call is TRBV2, the J call TRBJ2-1; D gene uncertain. Written as DNA, the CDR3 is TGTGCCAGCAGTGAAAGCCCAAAAGAGCAGTTCTTC. Translated, it gives CASSESPKEQFF.